What follows is one TCR beta chain and its context. Its antigen remains unknown. This entry is derived from a study of cytomegalovirus exposure and HLA in healthy donors. Study-wide background: The approximately 100 million unique TCR beta sequences, from roughly 170 million T cells, were found by an earlier analysis. Study outcomes and limitations: Later work found that TCR association rates differed between HLA loci; DRB1 had the most and HLA-C the fewest. Rare TCR sequences predominated, though certain public TCRs were found in many donors. Across all donors, roughly uniform sequencing depth was an assumption of the presence/absence analyses.

CDR1 is SGDLS, CDR2 YYNGEE, per germline. CDR3 size: 15 residues. J gave up 7 bases and V 0 bases, and 4 bases lay outside the gene matches. The PCR employed 60 Vbeta primers together with 13 Jbeta primers. Some clones are missing from TCRdb's copy, which holds only in-frame ones; the method was immunoSEQ multiplex PCR. The sample contains fewer than 200,000 clones, around 88% of which appear only once. This receptor was taken from a young woman in good health and CMV-seronegative. The rearrangement uses TRBV9 and TRBJ2-1, with 10 nucleotides matching TRBD1. Material: PBMCs. The CDR3 sequence: CASSVDGQGVNEQFF. The DNA for the CDR3 is TGTGCCAGCAGCGTAGATGGACAGGGGGTGAATGAGCAGTTCTTC.